This entry lists 4 T cell receptor beta chains sequenced from one sample in a study of metastatic and nonmetastatic thyroid tumors (dated by TCRdb to the early 2020s). None of the patients had been given any treatment before thyroid surgery. The library came from PCR. Sequencing was carried out with an Illumina HiSeq 4000. The public reads were run again by TCRdb, first through fastp at Q25 and then through MiXCR, and only productive beta chains were kept. The sample yields 25,000 to 30,000 clones; roughly 15% were counted once. The top ten clones comprise around 4% of the sample. Sequenced material: blood. Receptors originate from a female donor with papillary thyroid cancer or a benign thyroid nodule (not recorded which). Some clones in this sample may be carry-over from other donors' samples.

This clone was picked up many times. This rearrangement joins TRBV5-1 to TRBJ2-1, with D possibly called TRBD1 or TRBD2 (5 bases each). The germline V gene encodes CDR1 SGHRS and CDR2 YFSETQ. The CDR3 is made up of 15 amino acids. Trimming stripped 1 base from V and 3 bases from J, with 11 bases between. DNA of the CDR3: TGCGCCAGCAGCTTGTTGGGGGAGAGCTACAATGAGCAGTTCTTC. Its translation: CASSLLGESYNEQFF.

This clone has more than one count but fewer than ten. This may stem from a read error, because a much larger clone lies one nucleotide away. The chain uses TRBV29-1 and TRBJ1-1; no clear D gene. The CDR3 extends over 11 amino acids. The V and J ends lost 7 bases and 8 bases respectively, with 14 bases between them. In germline, CDR1 is SQVTM, CDR2 ANQGSEA. For the CDR3, the DNA is TGCAGCGCGGCTTCGAATCCCGAAGCTTTCTTT. Protein: CSAASNPEAFF.

In its sample, this clone was seen once. V is TRBV7-3 and J is TRBJ1-6; possibly TRBD1 for D (6 bases). V lost 1 base, J lost 2 bases, and 15 bases lay in between. Germline lookup yields CDR1 SGHTA and CDR2 FQGTGA. The length of the CDR3 is 18 residues. In nucleotides, the CDR3 is TGTGCCAGCAGCTTAAAGGGCCCCCGGGACACCTATAATTCACCCCTCCACTTT. Its translation is CASSLKGPRDTYNSPLHF. The variable domain in full, completed from reference TRBV7-3 and TRBJ1-6, reads GAGVSQTPSNKVTEKGKYVELRCDPISGHTALYWYRQSLGQGPEFLIYFQGTGAADDSGLPNDRFFAVRPEGSVSTLKIQRTERGDSAVYLCASSLKGPRDTYNSPLHFGNGTRLTVT.

There are many counts of this clone. This chain links TRBV4-2 with TRBJ1-2; 7 positions agree with TRBD1. The CDR3 covers 15 residues. Germline V gene lookup returns CDR1 LGHNA and CDR2 YNFKEQ. V was pared by 0 bases and J by 5 bases, with 6 bases of the junction left unmatched. CDR3 in DNA: TGTGCCAGCAGCCAAGATATTGCGGGACAGTATGGCTACACCTTC. Its translation is CASSQDIAGQYGYTF.